This entry is about one T cell receptor (beta chain). Its antigen is not identified. The record originates from a study of shared clonotypes between healthy human individuals. The donor population consisted of healthy HIV-negative adults with no recent acute infections or vaccinations. This CDR3 comprises 14 residues. CDR1 and CDR2 from the germline V gene are SGDLS and YYNGEE. The V segment lost 3 bases and the J segment 4 bases; nucleotides outside the gene matches: 5. Study findings and constraints: Several donors held approximately 5% of naive CD4 clonotypes in common. Compared with clonotypes that all four donors shared, non-shared clonotypes had lower generation probabilities. How much donors shared clonotypes was expected to be affected by sequencing depth.

Data came from immunoSEQ multiplex PCR; TCRdb stores just in-frame clones and leaves some out. This table has roughly 1,500,000 clones, 98% appearing once. The J gene is TRBJ1-1, the V gene TRBV9; 8 bases map to TRBD1. This receptor was obtained from a man aged 25-45 years in good health. What was sequenced was naive CD4+ T cells sorted from blood. Subset meaning: CD45RA+ positively selected. The CDR3 is CASSATGGPTEAFF. The CDR3 region has the DNA TGTGCCAGCAGCGCAACAGGGGGTCCCACTGAAGCTTTCTTT.